Given below is one T cell receptor (beta chain) in context. This sample is part of a study of shared clonotypes between healthy human individuals. Germline CDR1 reads DFQATT; CDR2 reads SNEGSKA (reference sequence). The V end lost 7 bases, the J end lost 6 bases, and 10 bases lay between the germline ends. There are 11 residues in the CDR3. Profiled with immunoSEQ multiplex PCR; TCRdb holds only in-frame clones, not every one. This sample has 750,000 to 1,000,000 clones, with 80% to 95% found just once. Naive CD8 cells lacked CD45RO and underwent positive selection for CCR7, leaving out terminally differentiated effector memory CD45RA+ cells.

The source material was naive CD8+ T cells sorted from blood. The source of this sequence is a man aged 25 to 40 in good health. The V and J genes are TRBV20-1 and TRBJ2-1, with D possibly matching TRBD1 (5 bases). DNA of the CDR3: TGCAGTGTGGAGCAGGGCAATGAGCAGTTCTTC. Its translation: CSVEQGNEQFF.